Listed here are 2 T cell receptor beta chains from one sample, sequenced in a study of T cell responses to AZD1222 COVID-19 vaccine. The protocol was immunoSEQ multiplex PCR, while the TCRdb copy is restricted to in-frame clones and leaves out a portion. The sample records tens of thousands of clones, over 75% being singletons. Here the sequenced sample was peripheral blood, taken on day 0 of MenACWY control vaccination. These receptors originate from an adult in good health.

The chain is built from TRBV3-1 (or the pseudogene TRBV3-2) and TRBJ1-3; 7 bases are shared with TRBD1. The germline CDR1 and CDR2 sequences are LGHDT and YNNKEL (reference sequence). Trimming removed 2 bases from V and 4 bases from J; junction bases left unmatched: 5. The CDR3 extends over 15 amino acids. The CDR3 nucleotides are TGTGCCAGCAGCCAACTACAGGGGTCCGGAAACACCATATATTTT. Protein sequence: CASSQLQGSGNTIYF.

The chain carries TRBV6-5 and TRBJ2-7; TRBD1 matches 8 bases. Germline V lookup: CDR1 MNHEY, CDR2 SVGAGI. V dropped 6 bases and J dropped 2; count of bases not matched to a gene: 6. This CDR3 comprises 14 residues. The chain's CDR3 is CASRGQVPTYEQYF. DNA for the CDR3: TGTGCCAGCAGGGGACAGGTTCCGACCTACGAGCAGTACTTC.